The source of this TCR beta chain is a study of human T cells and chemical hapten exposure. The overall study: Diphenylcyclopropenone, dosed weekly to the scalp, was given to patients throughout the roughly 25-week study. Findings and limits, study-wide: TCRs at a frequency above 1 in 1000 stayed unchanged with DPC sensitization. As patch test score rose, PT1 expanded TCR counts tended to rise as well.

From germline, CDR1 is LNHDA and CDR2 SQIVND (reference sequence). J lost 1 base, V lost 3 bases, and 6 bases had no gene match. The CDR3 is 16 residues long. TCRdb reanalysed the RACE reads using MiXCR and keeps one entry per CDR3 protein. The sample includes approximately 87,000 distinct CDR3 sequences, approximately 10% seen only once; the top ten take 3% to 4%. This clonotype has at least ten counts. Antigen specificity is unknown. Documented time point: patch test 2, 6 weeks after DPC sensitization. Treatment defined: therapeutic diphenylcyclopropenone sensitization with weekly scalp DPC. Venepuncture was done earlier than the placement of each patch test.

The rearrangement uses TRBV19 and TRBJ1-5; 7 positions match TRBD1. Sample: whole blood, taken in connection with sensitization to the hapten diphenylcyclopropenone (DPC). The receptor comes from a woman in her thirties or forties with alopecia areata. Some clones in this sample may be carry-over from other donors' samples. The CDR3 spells CASSMLGGASNQPQHF. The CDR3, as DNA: TGTGCCAGTAGTATGTTAGGGGGCGCGAGCAATCAGCCCCAGCATTTT.